Each of the 30 T cell receptor beta chains below was sequenced from the same sample in a study of control samples from healthy donors and cancer patients. Measured with immunoSEQ multiplex PCR; TCRdb has only the in-frame clones, and not every one. The sample carries roughly 88,000 clones, roughly 91% recorded once. Sample: blood. The receptors come from a man aged 50-59 years in good health.

This sequence joins TRBV29-1 and TRBJ2-2; the D gene could be TRBD1 or TRBD2 (5 bases each). Trimming stripped 7 bases from V and 4 bases from J, with 19 bases between. This CDR3 region has 15 residues. CDR1 is SQVTM and CDR2 is ANQGSEA in the germline V gene. CDR3 DNA sequence: TGCAGCGCCATGGGGCAGGGTGGGGGCACCGGGGAGCTGTTTTTT. Translated: CSAMGQGGGTGELFF.

The chain combines TRBV19 with TRBJ1-2; weak D call: TRBD1 (6 bases). Germline V gene sequence: CDR1 LNHDA, CDR2 SQIVND (reference sequence). The V end lost 2 bases, the J end lost 8 bases, and 15 bases lay between the germline ends. The CDR3 covers 14 residues. The CDR3 region has the DNA TGTGCCAGTAGTATATTGGACAGCCCCAGAGGCTACACCTTC. This gives the protein CASSILDSPRGYTF.

This sequence joins TRBV9 and TRBJ1-2; D not resolved. Germline CDR1 SGDLS, CDR2 YYNGEE. V was shortened by 6 bases and J by 2 bases, with 5 bases between the two germline ends. There are 11 residues in the CDR3. CDR3 residues: CASINNYGYTF. Here the CDR3 DNA reads TGTGCCAGCATTAACAACTATGGCTACACCTTC.

V is TRBV6-5 and J is TRBJ1-5, with D possibly being TRBD1 (5 bases). Per the germline V gene, CDR1 is MNHEY and CDR2 is SVGAGI. V lost 8 bases to trimming and J lost 0 bases, with 8 bases between them. There are 13 residues in the CDR3. For the CDR3, the DNA is TGTGCCAGCCGGGACCTTAGCAATCAGCCCCAGCATTTT. Translated, it gives CASRDLSNQPQHF.

This clone was counted once. The chain couples TRBV9 to TRBJ2-1; 11 bases map to TRBD2. The CDR3 totals 15 residues. After removal of 4 bases from V and 7 bases from J, the junction contained 7 bases not matched to a gene. Per the germline V gene, CDR1 is SGDLS and CDR2 is YYNGEE. CDR3 bases: TGTGCCAGCAGCCTACTAGCGGGGGCGCGGAATGAGCAGTTCTTC. Translation: CASSLLAGARNEQFF.

The chain links TRBV7-8 to TRBJ2-6; D not certain. V lost 5 bases to trimming and J lost 0 bases, with 8 bases between them. The CDR3 has 15 residues. Germline V gives CDR1 SGHVS, CDR2 FQNEAQ. The CDR3 region has the DNA TGTGCCAGCAGCGCCGGTAGCTCTGGGGCCAACGTCCTGACTTTC. It encodes CASSAGSSGANVLTF.

The CDR3, as DNA: TGCGCCAGCAGCCAAGATGAAGGTTTTAGGAATTCACCCCTCCACTTT. This encodes CASSQDEGFRNSPLHF. The V gene is TRBV4-3, the J gene TRBJ1-6; no definite D call. V was cut by 0 bases and J by 7 bases, with 13 bases left in between. CDR3 length: 16 amino acids. Germline CDR1 and CDR2: LGHNA and YSLEER.

The chain combines TRBV19 with TRBJ2-5, with a weak D call TRBD2 (7 bases). The CDR3 runs 17 residues. The germline V gene encodes CDR1 LNHDA and CDR2 SQIVND (reference sequence). Between the trimmed V and J ends, which lost 6 bases and 0 bases, there was a span of 20 bases. The CDR3 is CASSKRGRGLYQETQYF. The CDR3 coding sequence is TGTGCCAGTAGCAAGAGGGGGAGGGGCTTGTACCAAGAGACCCAGTACTTC.

This chain connects TRBV5-6 to TRBJ1-2, with D possibly TRBD1 on 5 matching bases. The CDR3 length is 16 residues. The V end was cut by 3 bases, the J end by 6 bases, with 21 bases between. Germline CDR1 is SGHDT and CDR2 is YYEEEE. CDR3 nucleotides: TGTGCCAGCAGCTCCCCTTTAGCAGGGAGGAAGGATGGCTACACCTTC. Its translation: CASSSPLAGRKDGYTF.

The genes are TRBV5-1 and TRBJ2-1; a possible D gene is TRBD1 (6 bases). V lost 4 bases and J 5 bases, leaving 22 bases between the germline ends. The CDR3 extends over 17 amino acids. The germline V gene has CDR1 SGHRS and CDR2 YFSETQ. The CDR3: CASSLQLQGSRDNEQFF. DNA of the CDR3: TGCGCCAGCAGCCTACAACTACAGGGAAGTAGGGACAATGAGCAGTTCTTC.

The CDR3 sequence is CASSPGRGQPQHF. The CDR3 DNA follows: TGTGCCAGCAGTCCTGGGCGGGGACAGCCCCAGCATTTT. V is TRBV7-8 and J is TRBJ1-5; D is unresolved. CDR3 size: 13 residues. Trimming stripped 6 bases from V and 7 bases from J, with 13 bases between. Looked up from germline, CDR1 is SGHVS and CDR2 is FQNEAQ.

The chain carries TRBV30 and TRBJ1-6, with 7 bases aligning to TRBD1. Germline V gives CDR1 GTSNPN, CDR2 SVGIG (reference sequence). This CDR3 has 13 amino acids. The V gene end was trimmed by 4 bases and the J gene end by 7 bases; junction bases not matched to a gene: 4. The CDR3 DNA reads as TGTGCCTGGAACTGGGACAGCAATTCACCCCTCCACTTT. Protein: CAWNWDSNSPLHF. The full variable domain, with the rest looked up from reference TRBV30 and TRBJ1-6, is SQTIHQWPATLVQPVGSPLSLECTVEGTSNPNLYWYRQAAGRGLQLLFYSVGIGQISSEVPQNLSASRPQDRQFILSSKKLLLSDSGFYLCAWNWDSNSPLHFGNGTRLTVT.

The rearrangement uses TRBV9 and TRBJ2-2; D is ambiguous. V was shortened by 0 bases and J by 0 bases, with 6 bases between the two germline ends. The CDR3 has 15 amino acids. Germline-derived CDR1 and CDR2 are SGDLS and YYNGEE. This CDR3 reads CASSVGFSNTGELFF. The CDR3 DNA sequence: TGTGCCAGCAGCGTAGGTTTTTCGAACACCGGGGAGCTGTTTTTT.

The gene calls are TRBV19 and TRBJ1-5; a weak D match, TRBD1 (6 bases). This CDR3 has 14 residues. Trimming cost V 7 bases and J 1 base, with 11 bases left between them. Germline V lookup: CDR1 LNHDA, CDR2 SQIVND (reference sequence). In DNA form, the CDR3 reads TGTGCCAGTATGGGCAGGGGAAGCAATCAGCCCCAGCATTTT. Residues: CASMGRGSNQPQHF.

The rearrangement links TRBV6-5 to TRBJ1-1, with D uncertain. The CDR3 length is 13 residues. V was pared by 6 bases and J by 5 bases, with 13 bases between. From germline, CDR1 is MNHEY and CDR2 SVGAGI. The CDR3 loop reads CASSIDYGTEAFF. The CDR3 DNA follows: TGTGCCAGCAGCATAGATTATGGTACTGAAGCTTTCTTT.

V is TRBV7-8 and J is TRBJ1-1; no firm D call. CDR3 length equals 16 residues. In germline, CDR1 is SGHVS, CDR2 FQNEAQ. Deletions cut 4 bases from V and 1 base from J, with 16 bases between. The CDR3: CASSSSLRARNTEAFF. CDR3 DNA: TGTGCCAGCAGCTCCTCTTTAAGGGCCAGGAACACTGAAGCTTTCTTT.

The gene calls are TRBV24-1 and TRBJ2-5, with 8 bases aligning to TRBD1. CDR1 and CDR2 (germline): KGHDR, SFDVKD. V was pared by 6 bases and J by 5 bases, with 4 bases of the junction left unmatched. CDR3 length: 13 residues. The CDR3 protein is CATSLQGAETQYF. CDR3 bases: TGTGCCACCAGTCTCCAGGGGGCGGAGACCCAGTACTTC.

The V call is TRBV5-1, the J call TRBJ1-2; 12 bases match TRBD1. Trimming took 2 bases from V and 8 from J; bases not matched to a gene: 7. The CDR3 length is 15 residues. From germline, CDR1 is SGHRS and CDR2 YFSETQ. CDR3 nucleotide sequence: TGCGCCAGCAGCTTTCCGGGACAGGGGGCGCGGGGCTACACCTTC. Protein sequence: CASSFPGQGARGYTF.

This rearrangement joins TRBV5-4 to TRBJ1-2; possibly TRBD1 for D (6 bases). The V and J ends lost 2 bases and 5 bases respectively, with 16 bases between them. CDR1 SGHNT and CDR2 YYREEE come from the germline V gene (reference sequence). The CDR3 loop spans 15 amino acids. The CDR3 DNA reads TGTGCCAGCAGCTTCCCAGGGGAAGTAGGATATGGCTACACCTTC. Its protein product is CASSFPGEVGYGYTF.

CDR3 sequence: CASSTFIVGYGYTF. The CDR3 nucleotides are TGTGCCAGCAGCACCTTCATCGTGGGCTATGGCTACACCTTC. The genes are TRBV28 and TRBJ1-2, with D unresolved. This CDR3 spans 14 amino acids. The germline V gene has CDR1 MDHEN and CDR2 SYDVKM. The V end lost 6 bases, the J end lost 4 bases, and 15 bases lay between the germline ends.

The chain joins TRBV5-1 to TRBJ2-7; tentatively, D is TRBD2 (5 bases). The CDR3 spans 14 residues. V lost 0 bases, J lost 5 bases, and 12 bases lay in between. The germline V gene has CDR1 SGHRS and CDR2 YFSETQ. CDR3 loop: CASSLEGRGDEQYF. The CDR3 DNA reads TGCGCCAGCAGCTTGGAGGGCCGGGGTGACGAGCAGTACTTC.

This chain's CDR3 is CASSYSTRTEAFF. In DNA form, the CDR3 reads TGTGCCAGCAGTTACTCAACACGGACGGAAGCTTTCTTT. This chain connects TRBV6-2 or TRBV6-3 to TRBJ1-1; the D is unclear. Trimming took 0 bases from V and 8 from J, leaving 10 bases between them. CDR1 is MNHEY and CDR2 is SVGEGT in the germline V gene. There are 13 residues in the CDR3.

The chain combines TRBV19 with TRBJ1-1; perhaps TRBD1 as D (5 bases). This CDR3 comprises 14 residues. Trimming removed 4 bases at V and 5 bases at J, with 14 bases between. Germline V gene lookup returns CDR1 LNHDA and CDR2 SQIVND (reference sequence). CDR3 coding DNA: TGTGCCAGTAGTAGAAGGGGCGAAGGTACTGAAGCTTTCTTT. Its protein is CASSRRGEGTEAFF.

The J gene is TRBJ2-7, the V gene TRBV5-1; either TRBD1 or TRBD2 may fit D (6 bases each). The CDR3 is 15 residues long. Germline-derived CDR1 and CDR2 are SGHRS and YFSETQ. V lost 0 bases to trimming and J lost 3 bases, with 13 bases between them. CDR3 region: CASSLGTGAYYEQYF. CDR3 nucleotide sequence: TGCGCCAGCAGCTTGGGTACGGGGGCCTACTACGAGCAGTACTTC.

This chain links TRBV14 with TRBJ1-2; weak D call: TRBD1 (6 bases). V lost 0 bases and J lost 8, with 10 bases in between. CDR3 length: 13 amino acids. Germline V gives CDR1 SGHDN, CDR2 FVKESK. Here the CDR3 reads CASSQDERGGYTF. The CDR3 region has the DNA TGTGCCAGCAGCCAAGATGAAAGGGGGGGCTACACCTTC. Variable domain in full (rest from reference TRBV14 and TRBJ1-2): EAGVTQFPSHSVIEKGQTVTLRCDPISGHDNLYWYRRVMGKEIKFLLHFVKESKQDESGMPNNRFLAERTGGTYSTLKVQPAELEDSGVYFCASSQDERGGYTFGSGTRLTVV.

This clone was detected once. Written as DNA, the CDR3 is TGTGCCAGCAGTCAATCAGGGTTAGGCTACACCTTC. Residues: CASSQSGLGYTF. The rearrangement joins TRBV27 to TRBJ1-2; TRBD1 might be the D (5 bases). V lost 5 bases and J lost 8, with 12 bases in between. Germline V gene sequence: CDR1 MNHEY, CDR2 SMNVEV (reference sequence). There are 12 residues in the CDR3.

The rearrangement uses TRBV19 and TRBJ1-2; D not resolved. This CDR3 has 15 amino acids. CDR1 and CDR2 from the germline V gene are LNHDA and SQIVND (reference sequence). Trimming took off 3 bases at V and 7 bases at J, with 18 bases between the two ends. The CDR3 coding sequence is TGTGCCAGTAGTATTGCCCACGAAGTGAAAGGTGGCTACACCTTC. Protein product: CASSIAHEVKGGYTF.

This chain uses TRBV3-1 (or the pseudogene TRBV3-2) with TRBJ1-5; D not resolved. This CDR3 contains 13 residues. Germline V gives CDR1 LGHDT, CDR2 YNNKEL (reference sequence). Trimming removed 4 bases at V and 0 bases at J, with 4 bases between. The CDR3 reads CASSLSSNQPQHF. The CDR3 DNA follows: TGTGCCAGCAGCCTGAGTAGCAATCAGCCCCAGCATTTT.

V and J are TRBV9 and TRBJ2-2, with D perhaps assigned TRBD1 or TRBD2 (5 bases each). The CDR3 sequence is 15 residues long. Germline-derived CDR1 and CDR2 are SGDLS and YYNGEE. V lost 3 bases, J lost 2 bases, and 11 bases lay in between. The CDR3, as DNA: TGTGCCAGCAGCGGCCGGGACCTTAACACCGGGGAGCTGTTTTTT. This gives the protein CASSGRDLNTGELFF. The full variable domain, rest sourced from reference TRBV9 and TRBJ2-2, is DSGVTQTPKHLITATGQRVTLRCSPRSGDLSVYWYQQSLDQGLQFLIQYYNGEERAKGNILERFSAQQFPDLHSELNLSSLELGDSALYFCASSGRDLNTGELFFGEGSRLTVL.

The J gene is TRBJ2-5, the V gene TRBV5-1; TRBD2 aligns across 7 bases. V lost 4 bases and J lost 3; bases outside the gene matches: 3. CDR1 and CDR2 from the germline V gene are SGHRS and YFSETQ. This CDR3 has 13 amino acids. As DNA, the CDR3 is TGCGCCAGCAGCGTTGCGGGGGAAGAGACCCAGTACTTC. Amino acid sequence: CASSVAGEETQYF. The full variable domain, completed using reference TRBV5-1 and TRBJ2-5, is KAGVTQTPRYLIKTRGQQVTLSCSPISGHRSVSWYQQTPGQGLQFLFEYFSETQRNKGNFPGRFSGRQFSNSRSEMNVSTLELGDSALYLCASSVAGEETQYFGPGTRLLVL.